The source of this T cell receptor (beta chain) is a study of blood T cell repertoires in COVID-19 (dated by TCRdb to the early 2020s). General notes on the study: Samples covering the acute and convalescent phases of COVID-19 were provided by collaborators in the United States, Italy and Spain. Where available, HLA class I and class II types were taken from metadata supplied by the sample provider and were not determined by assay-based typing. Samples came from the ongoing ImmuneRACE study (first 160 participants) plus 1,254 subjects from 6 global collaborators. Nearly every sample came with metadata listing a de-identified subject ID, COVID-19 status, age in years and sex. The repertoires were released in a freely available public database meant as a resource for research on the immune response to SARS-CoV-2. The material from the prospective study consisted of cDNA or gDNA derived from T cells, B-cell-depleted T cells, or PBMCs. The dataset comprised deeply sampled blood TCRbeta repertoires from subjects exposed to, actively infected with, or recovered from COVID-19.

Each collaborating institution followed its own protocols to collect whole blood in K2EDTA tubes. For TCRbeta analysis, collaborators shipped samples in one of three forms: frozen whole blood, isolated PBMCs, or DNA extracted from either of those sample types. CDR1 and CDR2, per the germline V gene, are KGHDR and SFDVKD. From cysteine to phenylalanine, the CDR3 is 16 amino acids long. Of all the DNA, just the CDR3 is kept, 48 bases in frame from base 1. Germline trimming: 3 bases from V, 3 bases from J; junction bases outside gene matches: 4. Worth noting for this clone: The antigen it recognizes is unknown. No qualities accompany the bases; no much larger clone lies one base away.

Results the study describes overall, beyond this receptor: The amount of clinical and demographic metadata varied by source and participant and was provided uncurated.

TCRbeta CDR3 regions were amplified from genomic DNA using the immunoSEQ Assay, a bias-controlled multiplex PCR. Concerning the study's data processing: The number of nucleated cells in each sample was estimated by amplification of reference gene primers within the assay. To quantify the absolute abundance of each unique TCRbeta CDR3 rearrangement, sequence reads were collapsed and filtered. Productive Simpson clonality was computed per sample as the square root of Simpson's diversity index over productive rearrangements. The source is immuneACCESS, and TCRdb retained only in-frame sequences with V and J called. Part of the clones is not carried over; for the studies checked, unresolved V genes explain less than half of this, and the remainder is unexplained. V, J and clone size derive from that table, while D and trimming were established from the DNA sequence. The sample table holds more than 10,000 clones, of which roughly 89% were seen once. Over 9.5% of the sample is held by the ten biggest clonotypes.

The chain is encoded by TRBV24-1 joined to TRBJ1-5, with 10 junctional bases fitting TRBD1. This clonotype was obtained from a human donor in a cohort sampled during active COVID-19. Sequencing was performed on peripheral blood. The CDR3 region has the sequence CATSDTGTGDNQPQHF. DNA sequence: TGTGCCACCAGTGATACCGGGACAGGGGACAATCAGCCCCAGCATTTT.